The text below deals with one T cell receptor beta chain. The V and J ends lost 6 bases and 3 bases respectively, with 14 bases between them. The germline V gene encodes CDR1 MNHEY and CDR2 SVGAGI. The CDR3 length is 15 residues. These data come from a study of blood T cell repertoires in COVID-19. In the original workflow: Using reference gene primer amplification, nucleated cell counts were estimated. The assay was immunoSEQ multiplex PCR, and TCRdb's table has in-frame clones only and misses some. V, J and clone size are taken as reported in that table, and D and trimming were inferred from the DNA itself. The data hold 60,000 to 75,000 clones, with roughly 91% observed a single time.

The chain has TRBV6-5 and TRBJ1-4, with D maybe TRBD1 (6 bases). The clonotype was recovered from a man aged 50 to 59 with active COVID-19. Source material: peripheral blood. CDR3 nucleotide sequence: TGTGCCAGCAGGCTCCCAGGGGCGCCTAATGAAAAACTGTTTTTT. As protein: CASRLPGAPNEKLFF.